This T cell receptor beta chain was identified during a study of blood T cell repertoires in COVID-19. The CDR3 has 16 amino acids. V was trimmed by 1 base and J by 5 bases, leaving 17 bases between them. Per the germline V gene, CDR1 is SEHNR and CDR2 is FQNEAQ (reference sequence). The method was immunoSEQ multiplex PCR; TCRdb's version includes in-frame clones alone and lacks a portion of them. The top ten hold about 8.9% of the sample, which has hundreds of thousands of clones, approximately 88% seen once. This receptor was taken from a young woman who had recovered from COVID-19. Material for sequencing was PBMCs or T cells enriched from blood (not recorded which). The chain joins TRBV7-9 to TRBJ2-5; D is possibly TRBD1 (6 bases). CDR3 loop: CASSLDLSGQEETQYF. The CDR3 DNA reads as TGTGCCAGCAGCTTAGATCTATCGGGACAAGAGGAGACCCAGTACTTC.